What follows are 7 T cell receptor beta chains derived from one specimen sequenced in a study of blood T cell repertoires in COVID-19. Sequencing was performed with immunoSEQ multiplex PCR; in TCRdb, only in-frame clones are kept and a portion is missing. This table holds some 130,000 clones, roughly four fifths found once. Sequenced: PBMCs or T cells enriched from blood (not recorded which). These receptors were obtained from a young man who had recovered from COVID-19.

V and J are TRBV6-4 and TRBJ1-6; D is ambiguous. With 5 bases removed from V and 11 bases from J, the gap between germline ends came to 13 bases. The CDR3 is made up of 13 amino acids. Germline V lookup: CDR1 MRHNA, CDR2 SNTAGT. CDR3 nucleotide sequence: TGTGCCAGCAGTTCCCGGGGAGGGACACCCCTCCACTTT. The encoded protein is CASSSRGGTPLHF.

In its sample, this clone was seen once. The genes are TRBV6-6 and TRBJ1-4; 9 nucleotides agree with TRBD1. Germline-derived CDR1 and CDR2 are MNHNY and SVGAGI (reference sequence). Trimming removed 0 bases from V and 8 bases from J; junction bases left unmatched: 1. This CDR3 comprises 14 residues. CDR3 residues: CASSYSDRGEKLFF. The CDR3 coding sequence is TGTGCCAGCAGTTACTCCGACAGGGGGGAAAAACTGTTTTTT.

V and J are TRBV3-1 (or the pseudogene TRBV3-2) and TRBJ1-4; D is ambiguous. The CDR3 loop spans 13 amino acids. V lost 4 bases and J lost 4, with 7 bases in between. Looked up from germline, CDR1 is LGHDT and CDR2 is YNNKEL (reference sequence). The CDR3 loop is CASSLGLNEKLFF. The DNA for the CDR3 is TGTGCCAGCAGCCTCGGACTTAATGAAAAACTGTTTTTT.

The V call is TRBV9, the J call TRBJ2-2; the D gene is possibly TRBD2 (7 bases). The ends were cut back, 0 bases at V and 8 bases at J, with 11 bases in the middle. CDR1 is SGDLS, CDR2 YYNGEE, per germline. CDR3 length equals 14 residues. CDR3 nucleotide sequence: TGTGCCAGCAGCGTAGTGGGGGGGACAGGGGAGCTGTTTTTT. Its protein is CASSVVGGTGELFF.

The chain is built from TRBV19 and TRBJ1-1; possibly TRBD1 for D (6 bases). CDR3 size: 14 residues. V dropped 5 bases and J dropped 0 bases, with 10 bases sitting between them. Germline V gene sequence: CDR1 LNHDA, CDR2 SQIVND (reference sequence). CDR3: CASSWDTLNTEAFF. CDR3 DNA: TGTGCCAGTAGTTGGGACACATTGAACACTGAAGCTTTCTTT.

CDR3 sequence (DNA): TGTGCCACCAGTGATCCCTCCCGGGGAGATGAGCAGTTCTTC. As protein: CATSDPSRGDEQFF. J is TRBJ2-1 and V is TRBV24-1, with D perhaps matching TRBD2 (5 bases). CDR3 size: 14 residues. Trimming shortened V by 3 bases and J by 8 bases, and 13 bases separated the two germline ends. CDR1 and CDR2 (germline): KGHDR, SFDVKD.

The chain links TRBV2 to TRBJ2-5; 10 bases match TRBD2. This CDR3 has 15 amino acids. The V gene end was trimmed by 4 bases and the J gene end by 5 bases; junction bases not matched to a gene: 7. Germline CDR1 reads SNHLY; CDR2 reads FYNNEI. The CDR3 sequence: CASSGGSGGAETQYF. The CDR3, as DNA: TGTGCCAGCAGTGGCGGGAGCGGGGGGGCGGAGACCCAGTACTTC. The variable domain in full, completed from reference TRBV2 and TRBJ2-5, reads EPEVTQTPSHQVTQMGQEVILRCVPISNHLYFYWYRQILGQKVEFLVSFYNNEISEKSEIFDDQFSVERPDGSNFTLKIRSTKLEDSAMYFCASSGGSGGAETQYFGPGTRLLVL.